A selection of T cell receptor beta chains follows, all from one sample in a study of cytotoxic CD8 clonotypes in ibrutinib-treated CLL. Assay: immunoSEQ multiplex PCR; the TCRdb copy retains only in-frame clones and omits some. The table includes fewer than 400,000 clones, around 66% detected once. This specimen consisted of PBMCs, obtained after 36 months of ibrutinib treatment. These TCRs come from a human donor with chronic lymphocytic leukemia. The CDR3 runs from the conserved cysteine through the conserved F or W. The D gene is left open where the match is weak. Size values are once, few and many counts, or a class for expanded clones, and some rows have none.

D gene: TRBD1
V gene: TRBV10-3
J gene: TRBJ2-7
clone size: NA
CDR3 DNA: TGTGCCATCAGTCCCGGGACAGGGAACGAGCAGTACTTC
CDR3 protein: CAISPGTGNEQYF

D gene: NA
V gene: TRBV5-1
J gene: TRBJ1-2
clone size: few
CDR3 DNA: TGCGCCAGCAGCTTGGACGTCAGAACTAACTATGGCTACACCTTC
CDR3 protein: CASSLDVRTNYGYTF

D gene: TRBD1
V gene: TRBV19
J gene: TRBJ2-7
clone size: NA
CDR3 DNA: TGTGCCAGTAACCACAGGGGGCTCGGGGAGCAGTACTTC
CDR3 protein: CASNHRGLGEQYF

D gene: NA
V gene: TRBV19
J gene: TRBJ1-4
clone size: NA
CDR3 DNA: TGTGCCAGTTCGGACGGGAGTGCAACTAATGAAAAACTGTTTTTT
CDR3 protein: CASSDGSATNEKLFF

D gene: NA
V gene: TRBV15
J gene: TRBJ2-1
clone size: few
CDR3 DNA: TGTGCCACCAGCAGCTTTTACGGGGAGAACAATGAGCAGTTCTTC
CDR3 protein: CATSSFYGENNEQFF

D gene: NA
V gene: TRBV14
J gene: TRBJ2-1
clone size: NA
CDR3 DNA: TGTGCCAGCAGCCAAAAGGTAGGCGGCGATGAGCAGTTCTTC
CDR3 protein: CASSQKVGGDEQFF

D gene: TRBD1
V gene: TRBV7-8
J gene: TRBJ2-7
clone size: NA
CDR3 DNA: TGTGCCAGCAGCACCGGACAGGGGGGGTACGAGCAGTACTTC
CDR3 protein: CASSTGQGGYEQYF

D gene: NA
V gene: TRBV27
J gene: TRBJ2-7
clone size: NA
CDR3 DNA: TGTGCCAGCAGTGCCCAGGGGGGCGAGCAGTACTTC
CDR3 protein: CASSAQGGEQYF

D gene: NA
V gene: TRBV20-1
J gene: TRBJ2-5
clone size: NA
CDR3 DNA: TGCAGTGCTAGCGGGGCCGAGACCCAGTACTTC
CDR3 protein: CSASGAETQYF

D gene: TRBD1
V gene: TRBV7-6
J gene: TRBJ2-3
clone size: few
CDR3 DNA: TGTGCCAGCAGCTCAATAGACAGGGGGGATACGCAGTATTTT
CDR3 protein: CASSSIDRGDTQYF

D gene: NA
V gene: TRBV5-1
J gene: TRBJ2-2
clone size: NA
CDR3 DNA: TGCGCCAGCAGCTTGGCCGGGGGCGAATTAGGCGGGGAGCTGTTTTTT
CDR3 protein: CASSLAGGELGGELFF

D gene: NA
V gene: TRBV28
J gene: TRBJ2-7
clone size: few
CDR3 DNA: TGTGCCAGCAGGCCCTCCCGTCCCGAGCAGTACTTC
CDR3 protein: CASRPSRPEQYF

D gene: TRBD1
V gene: TRBV5-1
J gene: TRBJ2-7
clone size: NA
CDR3 DNA: TGCGCCAGCAGTGCTCACGGGACAGCGAAAACCTACGAGCAGTACTTC
CDR3 protein: CASSAHGTAKTYEQYF

D gene: NA
V gene: TRBV19
J gene: TRBJ2-7
clone size: once
CDR3 DNA: TGTGCCAGTAGTTCCTCGACTGCGTTCGGGGACGAGCAGTACTTC
CDR3 protein: CASSSSTAFGDEQYF

D gene: NA
V gene: TRBV29-1
J gene: TRBJ2-7
clone size: few
CDR3 DNA: TGCAGCGTTGTCTTTCGGGAGCAGTACTTC
CDR3 protein: CSVVFREQYF

D gene: NA
V gene: TRBV18
J gene: TRBJ1-1
clone size: NA
CDR3 DNA: TGTGCCAGCTCACCAACACAATGGAACACTGAAGCTTTCTTT
CDR3 protein: CASSPTQWNTEAFF

D gene: TRBD1
V gene: TRBV9
J gene: TRBJ1-5
clone size: once
CDR3 DNA: TGTGCCAGCAGCGTAGATGGACAGGTCAATCAGCCCCAGCATTTT
CDR3 protein: CASSVDGQVNQPQHF

D gene: NA
V gene: TRBV5-4
J gene: TRBJ1-4
clone size: NA
CDR3 DNA: TGTGCCAGCAGCTTGCTGGGTGAAAAACTGTTTTTT
CDR3 protein: CASSLLGEKLFF

D gene: TRBD1
V gene: TRBV12-5
J gene: TRBJ2-1
clone size: NA
CDR3 DNA: TGTGCTAGTGCCAACCACGGGACAGGGGACAATGAGCAGTTCTTC
CDR3 protein: CASANHGTGDNEQFF

D gene: NA
V gene: TRBV2
J gene: TRBJ2-5
clone size: NA
CDR3 DNA: TGTGCCAGCAGTGAAGCGTATTGGTACCAAGAGACCCAGTACTTC
CDR3 protein: CASSEAYWYQETQYF

D gene: NA
V gene: TRBV5-4
J gene: TRBJ1-4
clone size: once
CDR3 DNA: TGTGCCAGCAGCTCACAGGGTCAAAATGAAAAACTGTTTTTT
CDR3 protein: CASSSQGQNEKLFF

D gene: TRBD2
V gene: TRBV7-3
J gene: TRBJ2-3
clone size: once
CDR3 DNA: TGTGCCAGCAGCCAGCCGGGCGGGGGAGATACGCAGTATTTT
CDR3 protein: CASSQPGGGDTQYF

D gene: NA
V gene: TRBV10-3
J gene: TRBJ2-7
clone size: few
CDR3 DNA: TGTGCCATCAGTAAAGGGACAGCGGGGGAGCAGTACTTC
CDR3 protein: CAISKGTAGEQYF

D gene: TRBD1
V gene: TRBV6-5
J gene: TRBJ2-7
clone size: NA
CDR3 DNA: TGTGCCAGCAGAGCCCTCTGGACAGGTCCCGAGCAGTACTTC
CDR3 protein: CASRALWTGPEQYF

D gene: TRBD1
V gene: TRBV7-2
J gene: TRBJ2-5
clone size: NA
CDR3 DNA: TGTGCCAGCAGCTGGGGACAGGGTGAGACCCAGTACTTC
CDR3 protein: CASSWGQGETQYF

D gene: NA
V gene: TRBV28
J gene: TRBJ2-7
clone size: NA
CDR3 DNA: TGTGCCAGCACCCCTCGGAGGGCCCCGTACGAGCAGTACTTC
CDR3 protein: CASTPRRAPYEQYF

D gene: NA
V gene: TRBV4-1
J gene: TRBJ2-7
clone size: NA
CDR3 DNA: TGCGCCAGCAGCCAAGTCATTGAGGGGGCCTACGAGCAGTACTTC
CDR3 protein: CASSQVIEGAYEQYF

D gene: NA
V gene: TRBV5-1
J gene: TRBJ2-5
clone size: NA
CDR3 DNA: TGCGCCAGCAGCAACCAGGGAGAGACCCAGTACTTC
CDR3 protein: CASSNQGETQYF

D gene: TRBD1
V gene: TRBV15
J gene: TRBJ2-1
clone size: NA
CDR3 DNA: TGTGCCACCAGCCCACCACTTCGGGACAGCTACTACAATGAGCAGTTCTTC
CDR3 protein: CATSPPLRDSYYNEQFF

D gene: NA
V gene: TRBV7-2
J gene: TRBJ2-3
clone size: NA
CDR3 DNA: TGTGCCAGCAGCATTGACAGAACCTCAGATACGCAGTATTTT
CDR3 protein: CASSIDRTSDTQYF

D gene: NA
V gene: TRBV25-1
J gene: TRBJ1-1
clone size: NA
CDR3 DNA: TGTGCCAGCAGAGAGGGATTTAACACTGAAGCTTTCTTT
CDR3 protein: CASREGFNTEAFF

D gene: NA
V gene: TRBV19
J gene: TRBJ2-3
clone size: NA
CDR3 DNA: TGTGCCAGTAGTAGTCGAGTAGGGATCGATACGCAGTATTTT
CDR3 protein: CASSSRVGIDTQYF

D gene: TRBD1
V gene: TRBV29-1
J gene: TRBJ2-1
clone size: NA
CDR3 DNA: TGCAGCGTTCAGGGGGCGGAGGTCTTC
CDR3 protein: CSVQGAEVF

D gene: NA
V gene: TRBV7-9
J gene: TRBJ2-5
clone size: NA
CDR3 DNA: TGTGCCAGCAGCCCCAAGCCCCCCCAAGAGACCCAGTACTTC
CDR3 protein: CASSPKPPQETQYF

D gene: NA
V gene: TRBV19
J gene: TRBJ1-2
clone size: few
CDR3 DNA: TGTGCCAGTAGCTCTGGGGCATGGGGAGGCGATGGCTACACCTTC
CDR3 protein: CASSSGAWGGDGYTF

D gene: NA
V gene: TRBV9
J gene: TRBJ2-1
clone size: once
CDR3 DNA: TGTGCCAGCAGCGTAGCTGCGGACTCCGATGAGCAGTTCTTC
CDR3 protein: CASSVAADSDEQFF

D gene: NA
V gene: TRBV7-9
J gene: TRBJ2-1
clone size: NA
CDR3 DNA: TGTGCCAGCAGCCGGACCCTTTCCAATGAGCAGTTCTTC
CDR3 protein: CASSRTLSNEQFF

D gene: NA
V gene: TRBV20-1
J gene: TRBJ2-1
clone size: few
CDR3 DNA: TGCAGTGCTAGACCCTTACAAGAGCAGTTCTTC
CDR3 protein: CSARPLQEQFF

D gene: TRBD1
V gene: TRBV6-1
J gene: TRBJ2-7
clone size: NA
CDR3 DNA: TGTGCCAGCAGTGAAAGACTAACAGGGGGTGGCGAGCAGTACTTC
CDR3 protein: CASSERLTGGGEQYF